This T cell receptor beta chain derives from a study of cytomegalovirus exposure and HLA in healthy donors. Study-wide results and caveats: While the bulk of TCR sequences proved rare, some public TCRs turned up in many donors. In an earlier analysis, about 90% or about 30%: the productive usage of most TCR beta V segments.

PCR involved 60 Vbeta and 13 Jbeta primers. Some clones are missing from TCRdb's copy, which holds only in-frame ones; the method was immunoSEQ multiplex PCR. The sample has some 150,000 clones, 87% seen once. To note about this clone: The target antigen is unknown.

All the people who gave samples were healthy bone marrow donors. Deletions cut 6 bases from V and 4 bases from J, with 11 bases between. This CDR3 region has 13 residues. Germline CDR1 SGHNT, CDR2 YENEEA. This clonotype originated in a woman aged 25-40 years in good health and CMV-seronegative. The chain recombines TRBV11-3 with TRBJ2-3, with a tentative D call TRBD1 (6 bases). The sequenced material came from PBMCs. CDR3 coding DNA: TGTGCCAGCAGTTACAGGGTCGCAGATACGCAGTATTTT. Translating gives CASSYRVADTQYF.